This T cell receptor beta chain was recovered during a study of T cell changes during pregnancy in multiple sclerosis. Sequencing used immunoSEQ multiplex PCR; TCRdb keeps in-frame clones, though not all of them. The sample includes about 83,000 clones, around 90% of them seen just once. The sequencing used PBMCs, collected in the first trimester of pregnancy. This sequence originates from a female donor in good health, serving as a control in a pregnancy study. Some clones in this sample may be carry-over from other donors' samples.

The CDR3 coding sequence is TGTGCCAGAAGCCCCCCATGGGGGGACAGGAACACCGGGGAGCTGTTTTTT. Protein sequence: CARSPPWGDRNTGELFF. This chain connects TRBV5-3 to TRBJ2-2; possibly TRBD1 for D (7 bases). TRBV5-3 is given ORF status, its function remaining uncertain. V lost 4 bases and J 1 base, leaving 17 bases between the germline ends. The CDR3 spans 17 residues.